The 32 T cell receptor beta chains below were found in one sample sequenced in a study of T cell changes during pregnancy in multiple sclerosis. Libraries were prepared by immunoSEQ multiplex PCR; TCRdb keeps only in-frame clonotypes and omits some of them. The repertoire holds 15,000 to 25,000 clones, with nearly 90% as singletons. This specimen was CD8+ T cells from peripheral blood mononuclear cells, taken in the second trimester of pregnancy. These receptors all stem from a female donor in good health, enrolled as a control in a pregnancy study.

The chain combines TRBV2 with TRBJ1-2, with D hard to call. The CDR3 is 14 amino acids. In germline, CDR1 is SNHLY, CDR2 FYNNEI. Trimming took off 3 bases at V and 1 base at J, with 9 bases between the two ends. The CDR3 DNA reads TGTGCCAGCAGTGAGAGGTCGGGTAACTATGGCTACACCTTC. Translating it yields CASSERSGNYGYTF.

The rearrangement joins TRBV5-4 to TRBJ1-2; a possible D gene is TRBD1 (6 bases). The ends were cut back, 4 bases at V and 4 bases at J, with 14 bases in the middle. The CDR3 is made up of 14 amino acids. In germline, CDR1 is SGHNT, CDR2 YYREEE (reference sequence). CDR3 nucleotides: TGTGCCAGCAGCCGATCAGGGGTAGTCTATGGCTACACCTTC. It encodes CASSRSGVVYGYTF.

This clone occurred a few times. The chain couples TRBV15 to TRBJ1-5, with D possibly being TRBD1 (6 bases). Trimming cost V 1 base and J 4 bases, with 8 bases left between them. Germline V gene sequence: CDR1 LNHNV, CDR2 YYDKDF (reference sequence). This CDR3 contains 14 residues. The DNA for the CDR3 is TGTGCCACCAGCAGAGGACAGGAAAATCAGCCCCAGCATTTT. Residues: CATSRGQENQPQHF. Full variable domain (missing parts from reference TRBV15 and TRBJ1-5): DAMVIQNPRYQVTQFGKPVTLSCSQTLNHNVMYWYQQKSSQAPKLLFHYYDKDFNNEADTPDNFQSRRPNTSFCFLDIRSPGLGDTAMYLCATSRGQENQPQHFGDGTRLSIL.

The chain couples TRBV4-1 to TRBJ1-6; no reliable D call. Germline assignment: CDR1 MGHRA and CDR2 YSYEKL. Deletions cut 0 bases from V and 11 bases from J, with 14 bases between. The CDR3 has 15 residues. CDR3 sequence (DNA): TGCGCCAGCAGCCAAGATCTCGGGTTTCGGACACCCCTCCACTTT. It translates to CASSQDLGFRTPLHF.

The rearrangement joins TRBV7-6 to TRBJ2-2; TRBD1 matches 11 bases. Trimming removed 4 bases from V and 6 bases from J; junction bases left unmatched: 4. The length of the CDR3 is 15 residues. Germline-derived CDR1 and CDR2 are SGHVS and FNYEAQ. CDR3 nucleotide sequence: TGTGCCAGCAGCTCGGGGACAGGGGGAGCCGGGGAGCTGTTTTTT. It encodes CASSSGTGGAGELFF.

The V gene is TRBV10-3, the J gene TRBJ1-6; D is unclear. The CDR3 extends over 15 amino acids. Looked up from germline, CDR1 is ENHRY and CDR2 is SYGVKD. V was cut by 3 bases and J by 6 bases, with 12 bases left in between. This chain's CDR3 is CAISDAEDSNSPLHF. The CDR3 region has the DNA TGTGCCATCAGTGATGCCGAGGATTCTAATTCACCCCTCCACTTT.

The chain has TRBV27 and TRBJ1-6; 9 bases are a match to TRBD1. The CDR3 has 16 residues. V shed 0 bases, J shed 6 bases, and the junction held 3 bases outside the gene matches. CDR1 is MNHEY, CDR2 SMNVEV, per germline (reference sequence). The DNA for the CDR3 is TGTGCCAGCAGTTTATCCCGGGACAGGGCTAATTCACCCCTCCACTTT. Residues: CASSLSRDRANSPLHF.

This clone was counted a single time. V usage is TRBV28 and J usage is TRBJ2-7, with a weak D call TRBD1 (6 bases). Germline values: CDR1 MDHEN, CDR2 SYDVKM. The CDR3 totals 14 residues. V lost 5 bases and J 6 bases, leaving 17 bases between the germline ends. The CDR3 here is CASSNMLQGSEQYF. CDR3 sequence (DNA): TGTGCCAGCAGTAACATGCTACAGGGCAGCGAGCAGTACTTC.

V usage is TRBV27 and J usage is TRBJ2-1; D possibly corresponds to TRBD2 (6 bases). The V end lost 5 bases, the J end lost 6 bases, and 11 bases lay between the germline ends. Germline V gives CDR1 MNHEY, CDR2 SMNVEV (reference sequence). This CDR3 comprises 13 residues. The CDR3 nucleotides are TGTGCCAGCAGTCTCCAGACTAGCAATGAGCAGTTCTTC. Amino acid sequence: CASSLQTSNEQFF.

The CDR3 protein is CASSQLAGELETQYF. The CDR3, as DNA: TGTGCCAGCAGCCAGCTAGCGGGGGAATTAGAGACCCAGTACTTC. J is TRBJ2-5 and V is TRBV6-4, with TRBD2 identical over 10 bases. This CDR3 region has 15 residues. The V and J ends lost 6 bases and 4 bases, in that order; junction bases with no gene match: 8. Germline-derived CDR1 and CDR2 are MRHNA and SNTAGT.

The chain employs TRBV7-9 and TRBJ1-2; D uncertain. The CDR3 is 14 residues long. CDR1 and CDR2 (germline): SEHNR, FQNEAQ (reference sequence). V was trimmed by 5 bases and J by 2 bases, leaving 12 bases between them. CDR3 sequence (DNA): TGTGCCAGCAGCGAGGTTACTGAGAACTATGGCTACACCTTC. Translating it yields CASSEVTENYGYTF.

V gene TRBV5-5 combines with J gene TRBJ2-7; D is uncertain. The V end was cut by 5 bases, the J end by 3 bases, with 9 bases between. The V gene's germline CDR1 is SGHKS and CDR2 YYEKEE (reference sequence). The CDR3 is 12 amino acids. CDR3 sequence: CASRSTNYEQYF. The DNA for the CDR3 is TGTGCCAGCAGGTCTACTAACTACGAGCAGTACTTC.

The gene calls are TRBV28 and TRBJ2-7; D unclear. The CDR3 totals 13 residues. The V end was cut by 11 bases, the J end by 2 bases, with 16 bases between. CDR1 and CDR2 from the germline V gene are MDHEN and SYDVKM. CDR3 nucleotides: TGTGCCGCATTTCCCGACGGAGCCTACGAGCAGTACTTC. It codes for CAAFPDGAYEQYF.

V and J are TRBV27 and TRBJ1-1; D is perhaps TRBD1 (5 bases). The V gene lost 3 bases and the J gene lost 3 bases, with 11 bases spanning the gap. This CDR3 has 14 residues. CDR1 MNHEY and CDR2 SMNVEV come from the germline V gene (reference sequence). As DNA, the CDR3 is TGTGCCAGCAGTTTGGGCCCAGGGTACACTGAAGCTTTCTTT. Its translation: CASSLGPGYTEAFF.

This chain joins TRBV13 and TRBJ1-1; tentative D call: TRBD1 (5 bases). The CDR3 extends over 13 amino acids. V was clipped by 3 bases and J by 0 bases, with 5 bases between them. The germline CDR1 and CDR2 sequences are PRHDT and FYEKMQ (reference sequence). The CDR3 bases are TGTGCCAGCAGCTTGACAGTGAACACTGAAGCTTTCTTT. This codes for CASSLTVNTEAFF.

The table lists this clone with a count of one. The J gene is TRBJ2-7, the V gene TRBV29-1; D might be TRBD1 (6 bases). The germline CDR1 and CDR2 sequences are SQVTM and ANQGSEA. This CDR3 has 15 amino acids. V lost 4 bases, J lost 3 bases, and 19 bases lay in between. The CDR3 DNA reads TGCAGCGTTGCACCAGGAGGCAGGGACATCTACGAGCAGTACTTC. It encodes CSVAPGGRDIYEQYF.

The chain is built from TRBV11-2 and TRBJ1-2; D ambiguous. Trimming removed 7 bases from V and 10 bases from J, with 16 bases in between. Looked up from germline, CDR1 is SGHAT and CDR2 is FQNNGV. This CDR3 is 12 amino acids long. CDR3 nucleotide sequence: TGTGCCAGCATCCTGGCGGGAGGTGCCTACACCTTC. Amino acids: CASILAGGAYTF.

The CDR3 region has the DNA TGCGCCAGCAGCTTGTGGGCGGACAGGGGGATCGTCAATGAAAAACTGTTTTTT. Amino acid sequence: CASSLWADRGIVNEKLFF. V and J are TRBV5-1 and TRBJ1-4; TRBD1 matches at 10 bases. Germline V lookup: CDR1 SGHRS, CDR2 YFSETQ. The CDR3 contains 18 residues. The V and J ends lost 1 base and 5 bases, in that order; junction bases with no gene match: 11.

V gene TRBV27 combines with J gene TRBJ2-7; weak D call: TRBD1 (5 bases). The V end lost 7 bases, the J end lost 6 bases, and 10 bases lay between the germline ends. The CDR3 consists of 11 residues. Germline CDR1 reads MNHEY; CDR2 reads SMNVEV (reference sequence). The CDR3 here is CASIGVGEQYF. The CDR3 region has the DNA TGTGCCAGCATAGGGGTAGGCGAGCAGTACTTC.

CDR3 sequence: CASKAPNTGELFF. The CDR3 DNA reads as TGTGCCAGCAAAGCGCCAAACACCGGGGAGCTGTTTTTT. The V call is TRBV2, the J call TRBJ2-2; no definite D call. Germline CDR1 is SNHLY and CDR2 is FYNNEI. Trimming cost V 7 bases and J 2 bases, with 8 bases left between them. The CDR3 is 13 residues long.

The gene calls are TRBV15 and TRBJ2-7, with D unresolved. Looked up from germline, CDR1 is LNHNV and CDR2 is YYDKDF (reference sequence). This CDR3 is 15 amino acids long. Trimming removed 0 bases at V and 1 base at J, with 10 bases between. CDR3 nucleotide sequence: TGTGCCACCAGCAGAGATGGTGCCAGTTCCTACGAGCAGTACTTC. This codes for CATSRDGASSYEQYF.

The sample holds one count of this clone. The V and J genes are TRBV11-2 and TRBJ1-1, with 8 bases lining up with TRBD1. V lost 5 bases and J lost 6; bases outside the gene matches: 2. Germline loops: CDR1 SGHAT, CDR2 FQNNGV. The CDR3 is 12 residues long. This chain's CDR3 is CASSTQGAEAFF. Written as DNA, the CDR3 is TGTGCCAGCAGCACACAGGGGGCTGAAGCTTTCTTT. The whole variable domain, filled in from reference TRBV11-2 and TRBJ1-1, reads EAGVAQSPRYKIIEKRQSVAFWCNPISGHATLYWYQQILGQGPKLLIQFQNNGVVDDSQLPKDRFSAERLKGVDSTLKIQPAKLEDSAVYLCASSTQGAEAFFGQGTRLTVV.

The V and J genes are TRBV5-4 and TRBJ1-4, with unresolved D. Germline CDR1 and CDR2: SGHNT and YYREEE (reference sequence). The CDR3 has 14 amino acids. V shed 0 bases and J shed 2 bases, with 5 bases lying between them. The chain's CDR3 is CASSLALTNEKLFF. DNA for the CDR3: TGTGCCAGCAGCTTGGCACTGACTAATGAAAAACTGTTTTTT. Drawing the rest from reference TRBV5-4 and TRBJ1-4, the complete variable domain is ETGVTQSPTHLIKTRGQQVTLRCSSQSGHNTVSWYQQALGQGPQFIFQYYREEENGRGNFPPRFSGLQFPNYSSELNVNALELDDSALYLCASSLALTNEKLFFGSGTQLSVL.

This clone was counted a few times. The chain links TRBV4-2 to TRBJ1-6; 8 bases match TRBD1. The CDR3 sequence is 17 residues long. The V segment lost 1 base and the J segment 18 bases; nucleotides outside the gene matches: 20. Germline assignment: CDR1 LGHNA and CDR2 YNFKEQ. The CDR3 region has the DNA TGTGCCAGCAGCCAAGGGACCGACAGGGGCCATAGCGCGGTCCACCACTTT. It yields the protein CASSQGTDRGHSAVHHF.

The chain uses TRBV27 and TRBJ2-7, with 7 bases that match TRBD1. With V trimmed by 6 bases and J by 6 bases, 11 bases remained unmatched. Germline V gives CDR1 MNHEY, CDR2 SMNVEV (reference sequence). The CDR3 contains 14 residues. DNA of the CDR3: TGTGCCAGCAGCATTACCACAGGGGCCGGCGAGCAGTACTTC. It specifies CASSITTGAGEQYF.

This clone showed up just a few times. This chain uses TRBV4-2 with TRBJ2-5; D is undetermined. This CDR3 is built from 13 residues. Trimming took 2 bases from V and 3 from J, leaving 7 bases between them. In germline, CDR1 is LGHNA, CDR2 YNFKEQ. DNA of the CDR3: TGTGCCAGCAGCCAAATCCCCGAAGAGACCCAGTACTTC. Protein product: CASSQIPEETQYF.

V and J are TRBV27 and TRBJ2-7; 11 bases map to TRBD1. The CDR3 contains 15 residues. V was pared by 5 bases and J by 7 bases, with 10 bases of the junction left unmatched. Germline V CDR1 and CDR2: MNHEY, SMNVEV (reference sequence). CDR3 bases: TGTGCCAGCAGTCTGTGGACAGGGGGCTTCGGGGAGCAGTACTTC. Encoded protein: CASSLWTGGFGEQYF.

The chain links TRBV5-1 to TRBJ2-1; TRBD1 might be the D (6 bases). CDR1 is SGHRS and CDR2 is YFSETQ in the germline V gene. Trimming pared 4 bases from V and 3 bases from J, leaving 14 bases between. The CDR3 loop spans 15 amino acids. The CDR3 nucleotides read TGCGCCAGCAGCCACGGACAGTCAAACTACAATGAGCAGTTCTTC. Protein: CASSHGQSNYNEQFF.

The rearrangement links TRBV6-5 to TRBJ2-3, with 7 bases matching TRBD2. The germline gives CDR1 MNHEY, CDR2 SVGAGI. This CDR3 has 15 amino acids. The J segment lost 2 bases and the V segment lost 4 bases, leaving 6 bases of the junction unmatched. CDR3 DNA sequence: TGTGCCAGCAGTTCGGGACTACTCCACACAGATACGCAGTATTTT. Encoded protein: CASSSGLLHTDTQYF.

CDR3 loop: CASSGAIPRGIADTQYF. The CDR3 DNA reads TGTGCCAGCAGTGGGGCTATTCCTCGGGGGATTGCAGATACGCAGTATTTT. The V call is TRBV2, the J call TRBJ2-3, with a weak D call TRBD2 (6 bases). The CDR3 consists of 17 residues. Germline V gene data show CDR1 as SNHLY and CDR2 as FYNNEI. Deletions cut 4 bases from V and 4 bases from J, with 21 bases between.

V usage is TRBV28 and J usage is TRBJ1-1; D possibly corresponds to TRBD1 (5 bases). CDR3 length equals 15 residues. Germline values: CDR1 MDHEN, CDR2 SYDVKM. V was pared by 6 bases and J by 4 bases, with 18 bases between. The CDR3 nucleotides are TGTGCCAGCAGCCTTGGGGGGGTGGTAGGCACTGAAGCTTTCTTT. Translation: CASSLGGVVGTEAFF.

CDR3 DNA sequence: TGTGCCAGCAGTCCCTGGCGAGGAGTCACTGAAGCTTTCTTT. Its translation is CASSPWRGVTEAFF. The chain has TRBV28 and TRBJ1-1; D unclear. With 5 bases removed from V and 4 bases from J, the gap between germline ends came to 14 bases. This CDR3 contains 14 residues. In germline, CDR1 is MDHEN, CDR2 SYDVKM.